The present T cell receptor beta chain was sequenced within a study of cytomegalovirus exposure and HLA in healthy donors (TCRdb year 2017). For the study in its entirety: An earlier analysis of approximately 640 of the donors reported roughly 300 Gb of sequence data and 100 million to 140 million unique TCR beta sequences from approximately 180 million T cells. Every discovery cohort repertoire had been produced on one sequencing platform. A later genetic analysis took genome-wide SNP genotypes for about three fifths of the roughly 700 donors and used that subset as a discovery cohort. Both class I and class II loci were covered by HLA typing, at four-digit resolution. The study aimed to test whether cataloging public T cell receptors could reveal signatures of past pathogen exposure. Across 300 to 400 genotyped donors of the cohort, an average of about 220,000 unique TCR beta nucleotide sequences per donor were sequenced, and about a sixth of those sequences were non-productive. Rather than using new phenotypic data, the later analysis identified candidate immune exposures from TCR beta sequences and from how often those sequences occurred across donors. A separate validation cohort of roughly 130 different subjects was used in addition to the 666-subject first cohort. The genetic ancestry cluster associated with self-reported Caucasian donors included over 80% of the roughly 410 genotyped donors. Because of strong linkage in the cohort, a handful of DR-DQ haplotypes were treated as single units for association and clustering. About 300 gigabases of sequencing data and approximately 85 million unique TCR sequences were included in an early release covering roughly 600 HLA-typed donors. A later analysis re-analyzed previously published TCR beta repertoires from roughly 600 donors and added high-resolution HLA genotyping to study TCR occurrence patterns. The T cell repertoires of under 700 subjects were profiled by immunosequencing and related to cytomegalovirus serostatus. Donor age, sex, ethnicity and CMV serostatus were compiled together with the repertoire data. The number of donors typed differed by locus, with roughly 620-640 for A, B, C, DRB1 and DQB1, around 560 for DQA1, 600 to 610 for DPA1, and around 460 for DPB1. To predict cytomegalovirus infection status, the study combined high-throughput TCR immunosequencing, statistical association of individual TCRs with disease status, and machine learning. To decide whether each TCR beta V gene segment behaved as functional or pseudogenic, an earlier analysis of some 540 of the donors relied on high-throughput TCR beta sequencing.

With regard to this clone: Its binding antigen is unknown. Per-base qualities were not stored, and no clone one base away is much larger.

The receptor library was made with the immunoSEQ multiplex PCR assay. The multiplex PCR relied on a mix of 60 forward primers for TCR Vbeta segments and 13 reverse primers for TCR Jbeta segments. The CDR3 region of rearranged TCR beta genes was amplified from genomic DNA by a multiplex PCR assay. The Illumina HiSeq System was used to sequence the amplified TCR beta libraries as 87-base-pair reads. The published analysis was carried out like this. A later analysis counted some 80 million unique TCR beta chains across the roughly 700 repertoires, and approximately 11 million of these chains were shared by at least two donors. To remove PCR and sequencing errors, raw reads were error-corrected and collapsed into unique sequences using a nearest-neighbor algorithm that merged closely related sequences. V, D and J gene segments were assigned by aligning CDR3 sequences to IMGT reference sequences. For a sequence to be retained, a match of at least six nucleotides was required to both a V gene segment and a J gene segment. Rearrangements were called productive when the CDR3 lacked stop codons and stayed in frame with V and J; all others were non-productive. CDR3 was defined according to IMGT convention as the region running from the second conserved V-encoded cysteine to the conserved J-encoded phenylalanine. In an earlier analysis of 587 of the donors, sequences lacking an unambiguous match to a single V gene segment were excluded. In an earlier analysis of several hundred of the donors, V segments were called functional above 56.7% productive rearrangements and were called segregating when the between-donor standard deviation exceeded 5%. A statistical classification framework was built to diagnose cytomegalovirus status from the catalog of TCR beta chain sequences. A later analysis assigned V and J genes by comparing TCR nucleotide sequences with IMGT/GENE-DB human TR gene sequences. A later analysis assigned CDR3 sequences and most-parsimonious VDJ recombination scenarios with the TCRdist pipeline. A later analysis defined each TCR beta chain by its CDR3 amino acid sequence plus V-gene family, and excluded reads lacking a unique V-gene family. A later analysis removed roughly 590 highly shared, low-generation-probability nucleotide sequences to deal with suspected cross-contamination and a sequencing artifact. A later analysis calculated a clonal expansion index for each public chain from normalized within-repertoire ranks of inferred template counts. Generation probabilities in a later analysis came from a VDJ recombination model fitted to out-of-frame rearrangements, and those results were checked against IGoR. In a later analysis, hypergeometric tests were used to score TCR-TCR, TCR-HLA and TCR-CMV co-occurrence, with a repertoire-size bias correction applied to TCR pairs. A later analysis estimated false discovery rates by permuting HLA or CMV assignments 20 times. In a later analysis, co-occurring TCRs were grouped with DBSCAN, and TCRdist sequence similarity was added when clustering was performed within HLA-allele-positive subsets. For co-occurrence clustering, repertoires with fewer than 30,000 or more than 120,000 public chains were excluded, along with 4 to 6 repertoires with anomalous nucleotide sharing. Not all clones reach the TCRdb copy of this immuneACCESS table, which keeps in-frame sequences only. Checked studies attribute under half of the gap to unresolved V genes and leave the rest unexplained. The V and J calls and clone size were taken over from that table, and D and trimming were inferred from the DNA. The sample table lists roughly 66,000 clones, roughly 69% of them with a count of one. Roughly 3% of the sample is taken by the ten largest.

Trimming leaves V shorter by 2 bases and J shorter by 7 bases, with the junction holding 7 bases beyond the gene matches. The CDR3 goes from the cysteine to the phenylalanine over 14 residues. The DNA shown is the 42-base CDR3, in frame from base 1. The germline V gene supplies CDR1 SGDLS and CDR2 YYNGEE. The full study reports these points: Across donors, most TCR sequences were observed very rarely, whereas some public TCRs were present in many individuals. The earlier analysis of some 540 of the donors excluded roughly 17 rarely observed V segments, including chromosome 9 orphons, because counts were too low. A later analysis associated about 17,000 TCR beta sequences with specific HLA alleles at a false discovery rate of 0.05. Presence/absence analyses assumed roughly uniform sequencing depth across donors, an assumption that may not hold. In a later genetic analysis, fewer N-insertions in productive TCRs were reported among donors in an Asian-associated ancestry cluster than the roughly 700-donor mean. A total of 150 or so TCR beta chains were listed by the study as associated with cytomegalovirus. Because HLA typing was missing for some donors at each locus, association tests included only the typed subset. According to a later analysis, parvovirus B19, influenza, CMV and Epstein-Barr virus appeared linked to several top co-occurrence clusters. A group of highly shared sequence variants was considered likely to be a technical artifact of the sequencing pipeline. In this cohort, only TCR beta chains were sequenced, and detectable features were limited by the absence of alpha or paired-chain data. According to a later analysis, TCR association rates differed among HLA loci, with DRB1 alleles showing the most associated TCRs and HLA-C alleles showing the fewest. The classifier was reported to diagnose cytomegalovirus status with high specificity and sensitivity in both the original cohort and the validation cohort. Because the 87-base-pair reads could not distinguish some IMGT-functional V segments, including TRBV6-2 and TRBV6-3, those segments were excluded. A few of the identified cytomegalovirus-associated TCR beta chains were confirmed in vitro to be specific for cytomegalovirus antigens. Immune exposure information for the cohort was limited to CMV serostatus. Correlated functional status among segregating V segments might be attributable to linkage disequilibrium, but an unknown experimental factor could not be ruled out. The authors suggested that the approach could potentially be generalized to other disease states and immunological phenotypes. According to a later analysis, most CMV-associated TCR beta chains appeared to be HLA-restricted, and the HLA associations seemed to be driven largely by CMV exposure. A later analysis found that HLA-associated TCR beta chains were more clonally expanded and had lower generation probabilities than equally common non-associated chains. A further reported finding was that TCR beta sequences accurately predicted the HLA-A and HLA-B alleles for most subjects in the first cohort. An association between a missense DCLRE1C variant and V-gene and J-gene trimming of TCR beta chains was found in a later genetic analysis and replicated in an independent cohort. When HLA alleles, especially DR and DQ, strongly co-occurred, TCR associations were difficult to assign to individual alleles. An earlier analysis of 587 of the donors showed that most TCR beta V segments appeared in productive rearrangements either about 87% or about 30% of the time, which broadly matched IMGT annotations.

The cohort comprised more than 550 healthy bone marrow donors. At the time of sampling, all cohort members were nominally healthy, though unrecorded immune exposures were likely present. The donor tested CMV seronegative, placing the donor among the 350 or so seronegative members of the cohort. Each donor provided a peripheral blood sample, and peripheral blood mononuclear cells were used for TCR beta sequencing. Genomic DNA extraction from the blood cell samples was performed with the Qiagen DNeasy Blood Extraction Kit. This receptor was identified in a woman aged 45 to 65 in good health and CMV-seronegative. The sequence links TRBV9 to TRBJ2-7; TRBD2 lines up with 9 middle nucleotides. The specimen sequenced was PBMCs. The base sequence is TGTGCCAGCAGCGTCGGCGGGAGGGCCCAAGAGCAGTACTTC. This translates into CASSVGGRAQEQYF. With all but the CDR3 taken from the reference TRBV9 and TRBJ2-7 genes, the full variable domain is: DSGVTQTPKHLITATGQRVTLRCSPRSGDLSVYWYQQSLDQGLQFLIQYYNGEERAKGNILERFSAQQFPDLHSELNLSSLELGDSALYFCASSVGGRAQEQYFGPGTRLTVT.